This is a list of T cell receptor beta chains from one sample in a study of cytomegalovirus exposure and HLA in healthy donors. This table comes from immunoSEQ multiplex PCR, and its TCRdb copy is limited to in-frame clones, with some not included. The table records 65,000 to 100,000 clones, roughly 85% of them present only once. The sequencing sample was made of PBMCs. These receptors were taken from a female donor in good health and CMV-seronegative. CDR3s include the opening cysteine and the closing phenylalanine or tryptophan. Fields, in order: clone size, J gene, D gene, V gene, CDR3 protein, CDR3 DNA. A D gene is named only where the DNA matches it firmly. Clone size, where shown, is once, few, many, or a class for clones that have expanded.

clone size: -
J gene: TRBJ2-7
D gene: -
V gene: TRBV30
CDR3 protein: CAWTSGDGIDEQYF
CDR3 DNA: TGTGCCTGGACTTCAGGGGATGGGATTGACGAGCAGTACTTC

clone size: -
J gene: TRBJ2-5
D gene: -
V gene: TRBV2
CDR3 protein: CASSDFGPSGNF
CDR3 DNA: TGTGCCAGCAGTGACTTTGGGCCCTCGGGGAACTTC

clone size: -
J gene: TRBJ2-3
D gene: -
V gene: TRBV5-4
CDR3 protein: CASSLGAQDTQYF
CDR3 DNA: TGTGCCAGCAGCTTGGGGGCCCAAGATACGCAGTATTTT

clone size: -
J gene: TRBJ2-7
D gene: TRBD1
V gene: TRBV7-2
CDR3 protein: CASSSGQGSYEQYF
CDR3 DNA: TGTGCCAGCAGCTCAGGACAGGGTTCCTACGAGCAGTACTTC

clone size: -
J gene: TRBJ1-2
D gene: -
V gene: TRBV28
CDR3 protein: CASSLYTGSVGYGYTF
CDR3 DNA: TGTGCCAGCAGTTTATATACAGGGAGTGTAGGCTATGGCTACACCTTC

clone size: -
J gene: TRBJ1-1
D gene: -
V gene: TRBV28
CDR3 protein: CASTVTGVAEAFF
CDR3 DNA: TGTGCCAGCACGGTTACGGGGGTCGCTGAAGCTTTCTTT

clone size: -
J gene: TRBJ2-7
D gene: -
V gene: TRBV5-4
CDR3 protein: CASSSRVGVEYEQYF
CDR3 DNA: TGTGCCAGCAGTTCCCGGGTTGGAGTGGAGTACGAGCAGTACTTC

clone size: -
J gene: TRBJ1-6
D gene: -
V gene: TRBV7-2
CDR3 protein: CASSPRFTRGGTPLHF
CDR3 DNA: TGTGCCAGCAGCCCACGTTTTACCCGAGGAGGTACACCCCTCCACTTT

clone size: -
J gene: TRBJ2-5
D gene: TRBD1
V gene: TRBV5-1
CDR3 protein: CASSGGQGEETQYF
CDR3 DNA: TGCGCCAGCAGCGGAGGACAGGGGGAGGAGACCCAGTACTTC

clone size: -
J gene: TRBJ1-1
D gene: -
V gene: TRBV5-1
CDR3 protein: CASSELQGVGEAFF
CDR3 DNA: TGCGCCAGCAGCGAATTACAGGGCGTCGGGGAAGCTTTCTTT

clone size: -
J gene: TRBJ1-1
D gene: -
V gene: TRBV5-1
CDR3 protein: CASSLGQRNTEAFF
CDR3 DNA: TGCGCCAGCAGCTTGGGCCAGCGGAACACTGAAGCTTTCTTT

clone size: -
J gene: TRBJ1-2
D gene: -
V gene: TRBV9
CDR3 protein: CASSVNGGGYTF
CDR3 DNA: TGTGCCAGCAGCGTAAACGGGGGTGGCTACACCTTC

clone size: -
J gene: TRBJ1-1
D gene: TRBD1
V gene: TRBV28
CDR3 protein: CASSPYEGQGYTEAFF
CDR3 DNA: TGTGCCAGCAGTCCGTATGAAGGACAGGGTTACACTGAAGCTTTCTTT

clone size: -
J gene: TRBJ2-1
D gene: TRBD2
V gene: TRBV4-2
CDR3 protein: CASSYPRGGNEQFF
CDR3 DNA: TGTGCCAGCAGCTACCCGAGGGGAGGGAATGAGCAGTTCTTC

clone size: once
J gene: TRBJ2-6
D gene: -
V gene: TRBV5-1
CDR3 protein: CASSLRAGDSGANVLTF
CDR3 DNA: TGCGCCAGCAGCTTGAGGGCAGGGGACTCTGGGGCCAACGTCCTGACTTTC

clone size: few
J gene: TRBJ1-6
D gene: -
V gene: TRBV6-5
CDR3 protein: CASPRVGNSPLHF
CDR3 DNA: TGTGCCAGCCCCAGGGTCGGGAATTCACCCCTCCACTTT

clone size: -
J gene: TRBJ1-1
D gene: TRBD1
V gene: TRBV6-5
CDR3 protein: CASSYGGQGPEAFF
CDR3 DNA: TGTGCCAGCAGTTACGGAGGACAGGGTCCTGAAGCTTTCTTT

clone size: -
J gene: TRBJ1-5
D gene: -
V gene: TRBV6-5
CDR3 protein: CASSVGGEQPQHF
CDR3 DNA: TGTGCCAGCAGTGTCGGGGGGGAACAGCCCCAGCATTTT

clone size: -
J gene: TRBJ2-1
D gene: TRBD2
V gene: TRBV13
CDR3 protein: CASSQEASGTYNEQFF
CDR3 DNA: TGTGCCAGCAGCCAGGAGGCTAGCGGTACCTACAATGAGCAGTTCTTC

clone size: -
J gene: TRBJ2-7
D gene: TRBD1
V gene: TRBV28
CDR3 protein: CASSLSTGTGFYEQYF
CDR3 DNA: TGTGCCAGCAGTTTATCCACCGGGACAGGGTTCTACGAGCAGTACTTC

clone size: few
J gene: TRBJ2-1
D gene: -
V gene: TRBV5-1
CDR3 protein: CASLAPNSYNEQFF
CDR3 DNA: TGCGCCAGCTTAGCGCCAAACTCCTACAATGAGCAGTTCTTC

clone size: -
J gene: TRBJ1-2
D gene: -
V gene: TRBV7-8
CDR3 protein: CASSLELGGGEGGYTF
CDR3 DNA: TGTGCCAGCAGCTTAGAGTTGGGCGGGGGCGAGGGTGGCTACACCTTC

clone size: -
J gene: TRBJ2-1
D gene: TRBD2
V gene: TRBV10-1
CDR3 protein: CASSDGIAGSYNEQFF
CDR3 DNA: TGCGCCAGCAGTGATGGGATAGCGGGGTCCTACAATGAGCAGTTCTTC

clone size: -
J gene: TRBJ2-3
D gene: -
V gene: TRBV27
CDR3 protein: CASSSAGFATQYF
CDR3 DNA: TGTGCCAGCAGTTCCGCGGGGTTCGCAACGCAGTATTTT

clone size: -
J gene: TRBJ2-5
D gene: -
V gene: TRBV18
CDR3 protein: CASSRAEGQETQYF
CDR3 DNA: TGTGCCAGCTCCCGGGCCGAGGGCCAAGAGACCCAGTACTTC

clone size: -
J gene: TRBJ2-7
D gene: -
V gene: TRBV28
CDR3 protein: CASSLTGLTYEQYF
CDR3 DNA: TGTGCCAGCAGTCTCACAGGGCTGACCTACGAGCAGTACTTC

clone size: -
J gene: TRBJ2-6
D gene: -
V gene: TRBV19
CDR3 protein: CASRSPRVPSGANVLTF
CDR3 DNA: TGTGCCAGTAGATCCCCTCGGGTCCCTTCTGGGGCCAACGTCCTGACTTTC

clone size: -
J gene: TRBJ2-7
D gene: -
V gene: TRBV5-4
CDR3 protein: CASSPGTAPGPQYF
CDR3 DNA: TGTGCCAGCAGCCCCGGGACTGCCCCGGGGCCGCAGTACTTC

clone size: -
J gene: TRBJ1-2
D gene: TRBD1
V gene: TRBV5-1
CDR3 protein: CASSLGQGAEGYTF
CDR3 DNA: TGCGCCAGCAGCTTGGGGCAGGGGGCGGAAGGCTACACCTTC

clone size: -
J gene: TRBJ2-7
D gene: TRBD2
V gene: TRBV10-3
CDR3 protein: CAINPAGGPSYEQYF
CDR3 DNA: TGTGCCATCAACCCAGCGGGAGGCCCATCCTACGAGCAGTACTTC

clone size: -
J gene: TRBJ2-7
D gene: -
V gene: TRBV5-1
CDR3 protein: CASSLDLNRDEQYF
CDR3 DNA: TGCGCCAGCAGCTTGGACCTAAACAGGGACGAGCAGTACTTC

clone size: -
J gene: TRBJ2-3
D gene: -
V gene: TRBV4-3
CDR3 protein: CASRGGSDTQYF
CDR3 DNA: TGCGCCAGCAGAGGGGGTTCAGATACGCAGTATTTT

clone size: -
J gene: TRBJ2-7
D gene: TRBD2
V gene: TRBV5-1
CDR3 protein: CASRSGGAFYEQYF
CDR3 DNA: TGCGCCAGCCGTAGCGGGGGGGCATTCTACGAGCAGTACTTC

clone size: -
J gene: TRBJ2-3
D gene: -
V gene: TRBV29-1
CDR3 protein: CSVNPSADTQYF
CDR3 DNA: TGCAGCGTTAACCCTAGTGCAGATACGCAGTATTTT

clone size: -
J gene: TRBJ1-4
D gene: TRBD1
V gene: TRBV27
CDR3 protein: CASSSQGAREKLFF
CDR3 DNA: TGTGCCAGCAGTTCCCAGGGGGCTCGGGAAAAACTGTTTTTT

clone size: -
J gene: TRBJ2-3
D gene: TRBD1
V gene: TRBV29-1
CDR3 protein: CSVAGQGLDTQYF
CDR3 DNA: TGCAGCGTCGCGGGACAGGGGTTAGATACGCAGTATTTT

clone size: -
J gene: TRBJ2-2
D gene: TRBD1
V gene: TRBV2
CDR3 protein: CASSGRGRIGELFF
CDR3 DNA: TGTGCCAGCAGTGGAAGGGGGCGCATCGGGGAGCTGTTTTTT

clone size: -
J gene: TRBJ1-5
D gene: -
V gene: TRBV19
CDR3 protein: CASRRGPTGPINQPQHF
CDR3 DNA: TGTGCCAGTAGAAGAGGACCAACAGGTCCCATTAATCAGCCCCAGCATTTT

clone size: few
J gene: TRBJ2-1
D gene: TRBD1
V gene: TRBV6-6
CDR3 protein: CASSVDRESRNEQFF
CDR3 DNA: TGTGCCAGCAGTGTCGACAGGGAATCCCGTAATGAGCAGTTCTTC

clone size: -
J gene: TRBJ2-7
D gene: -
V gene: TRBV5-1
CDR3 protein: CASRTDEGAKSYEQYF
CDR3 DNA: TGCGCCAGCAGGACGGACGAGGGCGCGAAGTCCTACGAGCAGTACTTC

clone size: -
J gene: TRBJ2-5
D gene: -
V gene: TRBV30
CDR3 protein: CAWSVRSSETQYF
CDR3 DNA: TGTGCCTGGAGTGTACGGTCTTCAGAGACCCAGTACTTC

clone size: -
J gene: TRBJ2-3
D gene: -
V gene: TRBV7-6
CDR3 protein: CASSPGVGPDTQYF
CDR3 DNA: TGTGCCAGCAGCCCGGGGGTGGGCCCAGATACGCAGTATTTT

clone size: few
J gene: TRBJ2-1
D gene: -
V gene: TRBV2
CDR3 protein: CASNVPSSSYNEQFF
CDR3 DNA: TGTGCCAGCAACGTCCCGAGTTCCTCCTACAATGAGCAGTTCTTC

clone size: -
J gene: TRBJ1-2
D gene: TRBD1
V gene: TRBV7-9
CDR3 protein: CASSLDGQANYGYTF
CDR3 DNA: TGTGCCAGCAGCTTAGACGGACAGGCTAACTATGGCTACACCTTC

clone size: -
J gene: TRBJ2-1
D gene: -
V gene: TRBV7-6
CDR3 protein: CASSLKGPYIGEQFF
CDR3 DNA: TGTGCCAGCAGCTTAAAGGGGCCCTACATCGGTGAGCAGTTCTTC

clone size: once
J gene: TRBJ1-2
D gene: -
V gene: TRBV4-2
CDR3 protein: CASSPVDRRGGYTF
CDR3 DNA: TGTGCCAGCAGCCCGGTCGATAGGAGGGGTGGCTACACCTTC

clone size: -
J gene: TRBJ1-2
D gene: TRBD1
V gene: TRBV25-1
CDR3 protein: CASSDWAQGAGGYTF
CDR3 DNA: TGTGCCAGCAGTGATTGGGCACAGGGGGCGGGTGGCTACACCTTC

clone size: -
J gene: TRBJ2-7
D gene: TRBD2
V gene: TRBV27
CDR3 protein: CASRPGLAGGSYEQYF
CDR3 DNA: TGTGCCAGCAGGCCGGGACTAGCGGGGGGCTCCTACGAGCAGTACTTC

clone size: -
J gene: TRBJ2-2
D gene: TRBD2
V gene: TRBV14
CDR3 protein: CASSQTAGGPNTGELFF
CDR3 DNA: TGTGCCAGCAGCCAAACGGCGGGGGGGCCGAACACCGGGGAGCTGTTTTTT

clone size: -
J gene: TRBJ1-2
D gene: TRBD1
V gene: TRBV6-1
CDR3 protein: CASSPETGVNYGYTF
CDR3 DNA: TGTGCCAGCAGTCCTGAGACAGGGGTTAACTATGGCTACACCTTC

clone size: -
J gene: TRBJ2-1
D gene: TRBD2
V gene: TRBV19
CDR3 protein: CASSWLAGAGSYNEQFF
CDR3 DNA: TGTGCCAGTAGTTGGTTGGCGGGAGCGGGGTCCTACAATGAGCAGTTCTTC

clone size: -
J gene: TRBJ1-3
D gene: -
V gene: TRBV6-5
CDR3 protein: CASSYSVDRTKNTIYF
CDR3 DNA: TGTGCCAGCAGTTACTCCGTAGACAGGACCAAAAACACCATATATTTT

clone size: -
J gene: TRBJ2-7
D gene: TRBD1
V gene: TRBV28
CDR3 protein: CASSPGGSPYEQYF
CDR3 DNA: TGTGCCAGCAGTCCAGGGGGTTCTCCCTACGAGCAGTACTTC

clone size: -
J gene: TRBJ2-7
D gene: TRBD2
V gene: TRBV5-1
CDR3 protein: CASSWNLAGGSYEQYF
CDR3 DNA: TGCGCCAGCAGCTGGAACCTAGCGGGGGGTTCCTACGAGCAGTACTTC

clone size: few
J gene: TRBJ1-3
D gene: -
V gene: TRBV4-1
CDR3 protein: CASSRESGNTIYF
CDR3 DNA: TGCGCCAGCAGCCGGGAGTCTGGAAACACCATATATTTT

clone size: -
J gene: TRBJ2-3
D gene: TRBD2
V gene: TRBV7-9
CDR3 protein: CASSLVRLAGSDTQYF
CDR3 DNA: TGTGCCAGCAGCTTAGTCAGACTAGCGGGCTCAGATACGCAGTATTTT

clone size: -
J gene: TRBJ2-7
D gene: -
V gene: TRBV18
CDR3 protein: CASSPGAQSYEQYF
CDR3 DNA: TGTGCCAGCTCACCAGGGGCCCAATCCTACGAGCAGTACTTC

clone size: -
J gene: TRBJ2-5
D gene: -
V gene: TRBV29-1
CDR3 protein: CSVTVVVEYF
CDR3 DNA: TGCAGCGTTACCGTAGTGGTAGAGTACTTC

clone size: few
J gene: TRBJ1-4
D gene: -
V gene: TRBV28
CDR3 protein: CASSRTVAEKLFF
CDR3 DNA: TGTGCCAGCAGTCGGACAGTGGCGGAAAAACTGTTTTTT